The rows below give T cell receptor beta chains drawn from one sample of a study of T-cell memory formation after mild COVID-19. TCRdb recomputed calls from the 5' RACE reads with MiXCR, one row per CDR3 protein. The table has about 90,000 distinct CDR3 sequences, roughly 16% seen once. Sequencing was performed on PBMCs or a T cell subset sorted from them (not recorded which). These receptors were taken from a man aged 18 to 30 who had mild COVID-19 (a few samples of this study predate the infection). Cell type and time point are not known. Each CDR3 is given without its conserved first and last residue.

TRBV30,AWSLVNTEAF
TRBV10-3,AISESRTATNEKLF
TRBV7-6,ASSREGVGEQF
TRBV4-2,ASSQGGPNEQF
TRBV12-3/TRBV12-4,ASITTGTVTGELF
TRBV7-6,ASSLGHFGTDTQY
TRBV6-2/TRBV6-3,ASSYAGLQPQH
TRBV5-6,ASSRGGNEKLF
TRBV29-1,SVHRVGELF
TRBV21-1,ASSKEGSGIQETQY
TRBV28,ASSLPPLVAGELF
TRBV20-1,SASGTTGYWNTIY
TRBV6-5,ASSYASGDTGELF
TRBV6-5,ASSLNSNQPQH
TRBV10-3,AIRRTGLTDTQY
TRBV7-9,ASRVNTEAF
TRBV15,ATSVRDRCTEAF
TRBV13,ASRRLGEGDTQY
TRBV7-3,ASSFGRQETQY
TRBV7-8,ASSRGGEVTEAF
TRBV3-1,ASSQEILGTDTQY
TRBV6-2/TRBV6-3,ASSSSSYNEQF
TRBV4-1,ASSQDRGGANVLT
TRBV4-2,ASSASPGTVTEAF
TRBV12-3/TRBV12-4,ASSHPYGVSTDTQY
TRBV7-6,ASSLEAGPYEQY
TRBV5-1,ASSLESGTYNEQF
TRBV7-2,ASSMLGVPDTQY
TRBV21-1,ASSKVSGSRLT
TRBV20-1,SARDRENQPQH
TRBV7-9,ASSYLPGQGPETQY
TRBV12-3/TRBV12-4,ASTDHAGEQF
TRBV12-3/TRBV12-4,ASSPGTWTAFCT
TRBV7-2,ASRQGSGPGNEQF
TRBV9,ASSPGAGETDTQY
TRBV6-5,ASSYPGGHEQY
TRBV24-1,ATSDPTRGAYGYT
TRBV9,ASSVEGDAEEETQY
TRBV20-1,SAKDHLEAF
TRBV11-2,ASSLVTSGLSTDTQY
TRBV3-1,ASSSSGESTDTQY
TRBV24-1,ATSGGSSDTQY
TRBV12-3/TRBV12-4,ASTIGGAGDNEQF
TRBV30,AWRGDTQY
TRBV4-3,ASSQDREPYGYT
TRBV6-5,ASRGTGGTNEKLF
TRBV7-9,ASSTTVQAGEKLF
TRBV5-1,ASRVEALADTQY
TRBV6-2/TRBV6-3,ASSTPRTEAF
TRBV4-3,ASSQDYTSGQETQY
TRBV12-5,ASGSRQGSYNEQF